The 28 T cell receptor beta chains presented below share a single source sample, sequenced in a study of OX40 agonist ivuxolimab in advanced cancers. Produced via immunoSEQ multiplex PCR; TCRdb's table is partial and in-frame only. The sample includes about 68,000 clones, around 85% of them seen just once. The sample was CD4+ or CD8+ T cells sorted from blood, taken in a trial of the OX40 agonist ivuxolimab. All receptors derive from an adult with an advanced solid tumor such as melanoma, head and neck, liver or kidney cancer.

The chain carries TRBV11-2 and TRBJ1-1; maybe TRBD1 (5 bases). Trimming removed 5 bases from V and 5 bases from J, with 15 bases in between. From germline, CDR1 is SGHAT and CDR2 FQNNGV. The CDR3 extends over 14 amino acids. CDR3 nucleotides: TGTGCCAGCAGCCGTAGAACACCAGGGACTGAAGCTTTCTTT. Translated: CASSRRTPGTEAFF.

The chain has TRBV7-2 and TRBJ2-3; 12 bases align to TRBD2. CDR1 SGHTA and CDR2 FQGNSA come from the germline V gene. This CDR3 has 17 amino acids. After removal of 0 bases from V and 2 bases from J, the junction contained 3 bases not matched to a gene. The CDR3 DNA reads TGTGCCAGCAGCTTAGCGAGACTAGCGGGGGCCACAGATACGCAGTATTTT. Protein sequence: CASSLARLAGATDTQYF.

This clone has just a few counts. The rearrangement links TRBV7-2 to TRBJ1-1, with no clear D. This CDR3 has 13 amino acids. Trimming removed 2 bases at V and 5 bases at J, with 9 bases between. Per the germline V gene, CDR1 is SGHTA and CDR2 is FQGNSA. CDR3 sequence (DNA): TGTGCCAGCAGCTTAAGGCGGCAGACTGAAGCTTTCTTT. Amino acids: CASSLRRQTEAFF. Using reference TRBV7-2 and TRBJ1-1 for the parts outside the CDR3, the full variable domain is GAGVSQSPSNKVTEKGKDVELRCDPISGHTALYWYRQSLGQGLEFLIYFQGNSAPDKSGLPSDRFSAERTGGSVSTLTIQRTQQEDSAVYLCASSLRRQTEAFFGQGTRLTVV.

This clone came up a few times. CDR3 in amino acids: CASSRLSRVMNTEAFF. The DNA of the CDR3 is TGTGCCAGTAGTCGCCTGTCCAGAGTTATGAACACTGAAGCTTTCTTT. The V gene is TRBV19, the J gene TRBJ1-1; D not resolved. The CDR3 consists of 16 residues. CDR1 is LNHDA, CDR2 SQIVND, per germline (reference sequence). V lost 5 bases and J 0 bases, leaving 16 bases between the germline ends.

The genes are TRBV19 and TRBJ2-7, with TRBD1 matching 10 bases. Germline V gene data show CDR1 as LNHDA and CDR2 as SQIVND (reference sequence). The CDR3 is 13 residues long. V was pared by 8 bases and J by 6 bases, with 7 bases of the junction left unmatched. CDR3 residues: CASSGQGRIEQYF. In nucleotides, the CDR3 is TGTGCCAGTTCGGGACAGGGGCGGATCGAGCAGTACTTC. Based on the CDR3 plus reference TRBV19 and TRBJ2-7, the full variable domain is DGGITQSPKYLFRKEGQNVTLSCEQNLNHDAMYWYRQDPGQGLRLIYYSQIVNDFQKGDIAEGYSVSREKKESFPLTVTSAQKNPTAFYLCASSGQGRIEQYFGPGTRLTVT.

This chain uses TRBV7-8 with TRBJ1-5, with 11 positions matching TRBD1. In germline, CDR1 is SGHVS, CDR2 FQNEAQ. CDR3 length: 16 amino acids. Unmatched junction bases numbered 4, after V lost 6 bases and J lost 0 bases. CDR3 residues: CASRRTGGYSNQPQHF. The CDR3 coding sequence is TGTGCCAGCAGACGGACAGGGGGCTATAGCAATCAGCCCCAGCATTTT.

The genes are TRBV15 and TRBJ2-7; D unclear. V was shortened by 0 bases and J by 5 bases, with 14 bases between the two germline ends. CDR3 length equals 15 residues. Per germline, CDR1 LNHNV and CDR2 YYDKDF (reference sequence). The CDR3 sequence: CATSRDIRRLDEQYF. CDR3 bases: TGTGCCACCAGCAGAGATATACGGAGATTGGACGAGCAGTACTTC.

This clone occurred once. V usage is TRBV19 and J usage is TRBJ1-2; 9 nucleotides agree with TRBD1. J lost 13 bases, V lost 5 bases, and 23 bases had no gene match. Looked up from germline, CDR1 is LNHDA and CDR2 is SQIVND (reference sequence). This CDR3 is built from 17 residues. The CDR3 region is CASSGGQGRSGNLYLTF. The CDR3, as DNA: TGTGCCAGTAGTGGGGGACAGGGAAGATCGGGCAACTTATATCTCACCTTC.

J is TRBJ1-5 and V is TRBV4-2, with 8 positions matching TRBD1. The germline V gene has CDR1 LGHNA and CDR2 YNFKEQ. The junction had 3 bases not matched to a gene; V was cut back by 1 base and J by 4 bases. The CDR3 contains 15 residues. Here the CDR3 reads CASSQVDRENQPQHF. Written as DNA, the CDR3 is TGTGCCAGCAGCCAAGTGGACAGGGAAAATCAGCCCCAGCATTTT.

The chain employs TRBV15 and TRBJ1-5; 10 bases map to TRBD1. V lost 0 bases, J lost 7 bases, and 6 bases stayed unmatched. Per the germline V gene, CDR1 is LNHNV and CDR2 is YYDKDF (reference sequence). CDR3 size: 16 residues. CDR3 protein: CATSRDGGDRGQPQHF. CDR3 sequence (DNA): TGTGCCACCAGCAGAGATGGGGGGGACAGGGGACAGCCCCAGCATTTT.

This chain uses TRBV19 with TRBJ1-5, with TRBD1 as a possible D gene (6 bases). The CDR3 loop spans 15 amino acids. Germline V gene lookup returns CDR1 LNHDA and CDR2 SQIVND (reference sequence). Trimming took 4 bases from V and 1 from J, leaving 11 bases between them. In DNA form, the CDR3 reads TGTGCCAGTAGTAAGTCGGGACAAAGCAATCAGCCCCAGCATTTT. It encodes CASSKSGQSNQPQHF.

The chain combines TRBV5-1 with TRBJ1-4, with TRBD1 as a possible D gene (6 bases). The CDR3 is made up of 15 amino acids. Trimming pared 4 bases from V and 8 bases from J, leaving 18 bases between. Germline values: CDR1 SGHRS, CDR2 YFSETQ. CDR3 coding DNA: TGCGCCAGCAGCCCCCCGGGACATGTAGGCGAAAAACTGTTTTTT. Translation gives CASSPPGHVGEKLFF.

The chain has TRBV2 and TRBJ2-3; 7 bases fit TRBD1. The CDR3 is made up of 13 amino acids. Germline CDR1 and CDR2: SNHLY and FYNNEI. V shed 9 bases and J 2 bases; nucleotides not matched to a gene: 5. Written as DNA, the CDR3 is TGTGCCAGAAGTACAGGGGCCACAGATACGCAGTATTTT. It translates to CARSTGATDTQYF. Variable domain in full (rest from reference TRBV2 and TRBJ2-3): EPEVTQTPSHQVTQMGQEVILRCVPISNHLYFYWYRQILGQKVEFLVSFYNNEISEKSEIFDDQFSVERPDGSNFTLKIRSTKLEDSAMYFCARSTGATDTQYFGPGTRLTVL.

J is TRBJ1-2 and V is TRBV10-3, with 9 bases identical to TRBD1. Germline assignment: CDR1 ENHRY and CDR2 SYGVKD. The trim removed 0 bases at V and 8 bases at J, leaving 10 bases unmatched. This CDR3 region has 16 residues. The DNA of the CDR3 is TGTGCCATCAGTGAGTCGACCGGGACAGGGTTGCAAGGCTACACCTTC. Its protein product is CAISESTGTGLQGYTF.

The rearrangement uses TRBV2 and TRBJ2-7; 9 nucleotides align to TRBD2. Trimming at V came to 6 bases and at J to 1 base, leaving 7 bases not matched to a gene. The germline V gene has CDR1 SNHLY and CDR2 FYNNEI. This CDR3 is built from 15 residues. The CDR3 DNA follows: TGTGCCAGCAGCGCGGGGGGGCTATGGTCCTACGAGCAGTACTTC. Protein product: CASSAGGLWSYEQYF.

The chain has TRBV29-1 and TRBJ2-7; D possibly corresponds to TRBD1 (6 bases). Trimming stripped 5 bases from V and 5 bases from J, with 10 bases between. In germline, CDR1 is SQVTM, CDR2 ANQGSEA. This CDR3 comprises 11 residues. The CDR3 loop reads CSVTSGDEQYF. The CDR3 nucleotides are TGCAGCGTTACTTCAGGGGACGAGCAGTACTTC.

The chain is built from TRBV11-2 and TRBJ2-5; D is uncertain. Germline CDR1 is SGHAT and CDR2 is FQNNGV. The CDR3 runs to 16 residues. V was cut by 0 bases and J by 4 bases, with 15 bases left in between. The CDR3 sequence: CASSLEGRITRETQYF. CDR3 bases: TGTGCCAGCAGCTTAGAGGGCAGGATCACCCGAGAGACCCAGTACTTC.

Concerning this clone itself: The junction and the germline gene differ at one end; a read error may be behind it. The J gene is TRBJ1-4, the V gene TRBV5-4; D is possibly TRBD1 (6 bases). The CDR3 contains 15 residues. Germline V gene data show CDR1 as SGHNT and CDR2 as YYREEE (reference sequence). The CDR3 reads CASSLVEGGGTKELF. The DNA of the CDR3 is TGTGCCAGCAGCTTGGTGGAGGGCGGGGGGACAAAGGAGCTGTTT.

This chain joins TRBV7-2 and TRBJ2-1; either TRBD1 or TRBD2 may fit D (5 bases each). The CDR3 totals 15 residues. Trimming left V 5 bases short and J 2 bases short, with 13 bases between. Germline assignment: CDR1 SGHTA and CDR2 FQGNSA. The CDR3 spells CASSPMRGPYNEQFF. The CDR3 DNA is TGTGCCAGCAGCCCCATGAGGGGACCCTACAATGAGCAGTTCTTC.

The DNA of the CDR3 is TGTGCCAGCAGCCGGGACCCGGGGGGCGAGCAGTACTTC. It encodes CASSRDPGGEQYF. J is TRBJ2-7 and V is TRBV7-2; TRBD2 aligns across 7 bases. The trim removed 5 bases at V and 6 bases at J, leaving 7 bases unmatched. CDR1 and CDR2 (germline): SGHTA, FQGNSA. The length of the CDR3 is 13 residues.

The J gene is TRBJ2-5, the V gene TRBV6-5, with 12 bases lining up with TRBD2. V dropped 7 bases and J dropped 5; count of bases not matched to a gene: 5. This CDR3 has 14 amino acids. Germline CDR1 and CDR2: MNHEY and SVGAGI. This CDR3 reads CASTLAGGVETQYF. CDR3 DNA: TGTGCCAGCACCCTAGCGGGGGGGGTGGAGACCCAGTACTTC.

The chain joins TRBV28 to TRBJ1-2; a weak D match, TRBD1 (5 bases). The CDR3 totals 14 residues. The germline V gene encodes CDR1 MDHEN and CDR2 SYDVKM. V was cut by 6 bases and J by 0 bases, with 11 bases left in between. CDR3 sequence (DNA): TGTGCCAGCAGGGCGGGGACGGCTAACTATGGCTACACCTTC. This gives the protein CASRAGTANYGYTF.

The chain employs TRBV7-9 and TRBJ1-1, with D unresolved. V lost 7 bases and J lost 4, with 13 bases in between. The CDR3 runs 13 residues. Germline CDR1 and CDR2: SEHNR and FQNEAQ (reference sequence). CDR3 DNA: TGTGCCAGCATTGAGCGGGCGGGCACTGAAGCTTTCTTT. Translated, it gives CASIERAGTEAFF.

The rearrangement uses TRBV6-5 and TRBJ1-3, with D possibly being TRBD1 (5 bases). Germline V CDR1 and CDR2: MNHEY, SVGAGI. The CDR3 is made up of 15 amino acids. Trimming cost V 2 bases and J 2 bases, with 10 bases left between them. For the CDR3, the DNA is TGTGCCAGCAGTTACGGGACTGCCCCTGGAAACACCATATATTTT. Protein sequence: CASSYGTAPGNTIYF.

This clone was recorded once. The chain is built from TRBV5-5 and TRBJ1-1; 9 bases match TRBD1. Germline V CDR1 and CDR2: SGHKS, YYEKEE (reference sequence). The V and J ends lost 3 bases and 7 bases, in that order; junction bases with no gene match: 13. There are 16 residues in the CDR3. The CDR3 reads CASSSRRDRAISEAFF. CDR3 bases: TGTGCCAGCAGCTCCCGGCGGGACAGGGCCATCAGTGAAGCTTTCTTT.

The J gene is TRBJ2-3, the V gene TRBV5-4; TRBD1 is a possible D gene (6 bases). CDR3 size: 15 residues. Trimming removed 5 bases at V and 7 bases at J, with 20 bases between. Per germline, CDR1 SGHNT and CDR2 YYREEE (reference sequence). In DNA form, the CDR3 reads TGTGCCAGCAGTCGTTCCGGGACAAGTTCTTATACGCAGTATTTT. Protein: CASSRSGTSSYTQYF.

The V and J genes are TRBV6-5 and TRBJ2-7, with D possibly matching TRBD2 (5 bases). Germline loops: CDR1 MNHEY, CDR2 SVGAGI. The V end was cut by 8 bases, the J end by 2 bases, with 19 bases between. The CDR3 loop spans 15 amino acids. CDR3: CASSWLRESAYEQYF. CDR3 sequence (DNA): TGTGCCAGCTCTTGGTTGAGGGAGAGCGCCTACGAGCAGTACTTC.

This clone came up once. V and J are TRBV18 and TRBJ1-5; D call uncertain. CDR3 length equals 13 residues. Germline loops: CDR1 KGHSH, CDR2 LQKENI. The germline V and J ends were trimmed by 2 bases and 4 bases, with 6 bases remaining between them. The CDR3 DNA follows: TGTGCCAGCTCACCAGACCAAAATCAGCCCCAGCATTTT. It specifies CASSPDQNQPQHF.